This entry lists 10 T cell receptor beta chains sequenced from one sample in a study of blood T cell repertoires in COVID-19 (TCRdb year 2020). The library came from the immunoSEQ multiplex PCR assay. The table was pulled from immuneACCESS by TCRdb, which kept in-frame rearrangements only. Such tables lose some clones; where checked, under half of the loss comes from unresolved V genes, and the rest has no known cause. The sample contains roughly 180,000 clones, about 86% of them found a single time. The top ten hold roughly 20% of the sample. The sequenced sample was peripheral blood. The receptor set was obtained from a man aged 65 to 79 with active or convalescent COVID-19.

DNA of the CDR3: TGTGCCAGTAGTGGGCTGAGATCAACTAATGAAAAACTGTTTTTT. It translates to CASSGLRSTNEKLFF. V is TRBV19 and J is TRBJ1-4; D unresolved. Germline V lookup: CDR1 LNHDA, CDR2 SQIVND (reference sequence). V was trimmed by 5 bases and J by 0 bases, leaving 10 bases between them. The CDR3 extends over 15 amino acids.

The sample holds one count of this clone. The chain's CDR3 is CSAWLGTGKGEQYF. The CDR3 DNA follows: TGCAGCGCCTGGCTTGGGACAGGGAAAGGCGAGCAGTACTTC. This chain links TRBV29-1 with TRBJ2-7, with 9 bases lining up with TRBD1. V gave up 7 bases and J gave up 6 bases; unmatched junction bases: 13. Germline lookup yields CDR1 SQVTM and CDR2 ANQGSEA. The CDR3 length is 14 residues.

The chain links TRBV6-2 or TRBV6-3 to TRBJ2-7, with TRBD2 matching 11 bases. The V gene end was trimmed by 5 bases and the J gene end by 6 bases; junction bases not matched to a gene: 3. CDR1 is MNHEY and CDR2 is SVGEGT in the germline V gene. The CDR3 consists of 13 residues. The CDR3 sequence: CASSRLAGLEQYF. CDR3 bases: TGTGCCAGCAGTCGACTAGCGGGGCTCGAGCAGTACTTC.

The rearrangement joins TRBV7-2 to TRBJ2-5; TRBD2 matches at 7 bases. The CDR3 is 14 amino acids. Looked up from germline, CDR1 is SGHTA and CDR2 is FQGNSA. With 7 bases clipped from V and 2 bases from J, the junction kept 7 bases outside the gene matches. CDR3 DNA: TGTGCCAGCACCCGGTGGGAGGGACAAGAGACCCAGTACTTC. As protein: CASTRWEGQETQYF.

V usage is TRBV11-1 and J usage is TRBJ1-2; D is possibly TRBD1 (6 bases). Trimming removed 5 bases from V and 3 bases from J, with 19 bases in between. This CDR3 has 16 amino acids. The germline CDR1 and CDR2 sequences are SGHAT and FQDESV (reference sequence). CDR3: CASSPAPGGIYYGYTF. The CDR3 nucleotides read TGTGCCAGCAGCCCAGCGCCGGGGGGCATCTACTATGGCTACACCTTC.

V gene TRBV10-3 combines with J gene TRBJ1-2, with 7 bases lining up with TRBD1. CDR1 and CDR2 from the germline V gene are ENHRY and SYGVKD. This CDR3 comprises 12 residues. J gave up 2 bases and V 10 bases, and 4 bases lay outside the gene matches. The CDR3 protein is CATQGGNYGYTF. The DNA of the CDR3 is TGTGCCACTCAGGGGGGAAACTATGGCTACACCTTC.

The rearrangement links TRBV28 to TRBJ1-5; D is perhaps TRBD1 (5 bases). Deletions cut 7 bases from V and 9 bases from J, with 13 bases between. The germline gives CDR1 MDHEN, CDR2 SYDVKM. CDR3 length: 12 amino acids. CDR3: CASTQGGRPQHF. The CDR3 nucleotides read TGTGCCAGCACCCAGGGCGGTCGGCCCCAGCATTTT.

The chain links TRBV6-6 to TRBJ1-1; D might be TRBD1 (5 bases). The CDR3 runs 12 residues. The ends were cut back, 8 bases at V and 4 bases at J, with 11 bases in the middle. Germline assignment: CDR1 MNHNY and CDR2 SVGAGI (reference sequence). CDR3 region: CASGMGGTEAFF. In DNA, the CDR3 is TGTGCCAGCGGGATGGGGGGCACTGAAGCTTTCTTT.

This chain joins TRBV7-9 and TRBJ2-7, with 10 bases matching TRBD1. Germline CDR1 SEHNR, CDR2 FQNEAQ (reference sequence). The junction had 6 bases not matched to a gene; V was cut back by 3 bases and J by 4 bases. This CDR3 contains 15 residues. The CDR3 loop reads CASSFEGTGEYEQYF. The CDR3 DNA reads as TGTGCCAGCAGCTTCGAAGGGACAGGGGAGTACGAGCAGTACTTC.

CDR3 amino acids: CASSLERGHEQFF. The CDR3 DNA follows: TGTGCCAGCAGCTTGGAGCGGGGACATGAGCAGTTCTTC. The gene calls are TRBV5-8 and TRBJ2-1; 7 bases are a match to TRBD2. The V and J ends lost 0 bases and 8 bases, in that order; junction bases with no gene match: 2. From germline, CDR1 is SGHTS and CDR2 YDEGEE. The CDR3 loop spans 13 amino acids.